This record looks at one T cell receptor (beta chain) sequence and its context. This clonotype was counted only a few times. Its antigen is currently not known. Base qualities were left out, and no much larger clone turns up one base away. The data were obtained in a study of blood T cells in healthy people across ages (dated by TCRdb to between 2015 and 2016). The study in broad terms: In model experiments, template switching captured about one uniquely barcoded TCR beta cDNA molecule for every two T cells. To track age-related changes in TCR beta repertoire diversity, the study relied on deep sequencing normalized with unique cDNA molecular identifiers. The donors were divided into four age groups: young (average approximately 16 years), middle-aged (over 35), aged (around 67) and long-lived (roughly 82). The study analyzed two additional independent replicas of 1 million unique cDNA reads from the same blood draw for two donors, one aged 18 to 30 and one aged 80 or older. Summary of the overall study and its limitations: The percentage of naive T cells measured by flow cytometry correlated strongly with observed TCR beta diversity. Donor CMV infection status was unknown, potentially confounding age-related changes in expanded clonotypes. As age increased, observed TCR beta diversity per million T cells dropped in a roughly linear way, and a significant reduction was already evident by age around 41. Compared with the aged group, more naive CD4+ T cells, fewer expanded clones and increased TCR diversity were shown by the long-lived group, suggesting age selection. Estimates of total diversity based on one million sequenced T cells were considered lower bounds and underestimates. Since profiling was done on bulk unsorted PBMCs, naive and antigen-experienced compartments could not be conclusively compared.

The roughly 37 donors, aged 6 to 90 years, were systemically healthy Caucasian individuals from Russia. Approximately 11 milliliters of peripheral blood were drawn from each donor into EDTA-treated Vacutainer tubes. PBMCs were isolated by Ficoll-Paque density-gradient centrifugation, with at least 6.5 million obtained per sample. Total RNA was extracted from PBMCs with Trizol reagent, with at least 6 micrograms obtained per sample. For every donor, an aliquot of PBMCs went through flow cytometry to measure the percentages of naive CD45RAhigh/CD27high T cells. The CDR3 numbers 17 residues from cysteine through phenylalanine. The read is trimmed to its CDR3 DNA, 51 bases read in frame from base 1. The germline V gene specifies MNHNS as CDR1 and SASEGT as CDR2. V is pared back by 3 bases and J by 0 bases, with 12 bases lying between the germline termini. Library prep was done by 5' RACE. The sequencer was an Illumina HiSeq 2500. A second PCR of about 7 to 12 cycles was performed with a sample-barcoded 5' primer and a J-beta primer mix. A unique molecular identifier was introduced onto each TCR beta cDNA molecule by a template-switch 5' adaptor carrying 12 random nucleotides. Each sample yielded at least 2.5 million CDR3-containing paired-end reads. First-strand cDNA was synthesized from all RNA with the Mint cDNA synthesis kit, primed by a TRBC-specific oligonucleotide. All cDNA was treated with uracil-DNA glycosylase and then went through a first 18-cycle PCR with the universal primers M1SS and BC2_uni_R. The authors' pipeline ran thus. For normalization, 1 million high-quality reads were randomly selected from each sample, with every read carrying a distinct molecular identifier. Reads sharing molecular identifiers were discarded rather than binned into consensus sequences. MiTCR, with a Q25 quality threshold and the strictest error-elimination algorithm, was used for CDR3 identification, clonotype clustering and error correction. A nonparametric unseen species model with Euler transformation was used to estimate lower-bound total TCR beta diversity. The public reads were run again by TCRdb, first through fastp at Q25 and then through MiXCR, and only productive beta chains were kept. Under each unique CDR3 protein, matching rows form one entry showing the most common genes and DNA. TCRdb, not the original authors, processed these V and J calls. Here the sample has a few hundred thousand distinct CDR3 sequences; about 25% occur a single time. Clones ranked in the top ten supply over 3.5% of the sample.

Another study also made use of these data, one on T cells of mothers and their children. The second study also describes: Donors were nine systemically healthy Caucasian individuals: three mothers and their six children. cDNA synthesis consumed the entire amount of extracted RNA, loaded at 1.5 ug RNA in each 15 ul reaction. In the second PCR, the M1S primer added sample barcodes and 2-4 random nucleotides. Over 8 million TCR beta CDR3 reads came from each mother, compared with millions of reads from each child. In both related and unrelated pairs, thymic selection shapes the output of TCR recombination in a similar way, with inherited differences having only a minor effect. Normalized repertoire overlap in related mother-child pairs was always slightly higher than in unrelated mother-child pairs, but the difference was never significant. No persistent microchimeric T cell clones were detected, at a sensitivity of roughly 99 clones per million clonotypes. Deep NGS was used in the study to compare the TCR beta repertoires of mothers and children and to look for features that separate related mother-child pairs from unrelated individuals. On average, the children were about 12 +/- 4 years old, while the mothers were 40 +/- 4 years old. After adapters were ligated using NEBNext reagents, the libraries underwent 100+100 nt paired-end sequencing on an Illumina HiSeq 2000. To prevent cross-contamination, the mother and child libraries were prepared a month apart and were sequenced in separate runs. For each donor, between 500,000 and 2,000,000 distinct TCR beta clonotypes were identified. Naive TCR beta clonotypes were estimated from low-frequency clonotypes matched to each donor's FACS-determined naive share, without sorting.

The V gene is TRBV6-1 and the J gene is TRBJ2-6; the D gene is possibly TRBD1 or TRBD2, each agreeing over 5 bases. Sequencing input: blood. The sequence derives from a boy younger than 10 in good health. The sequence in DNA is TGTGCCAGCAGTGATAACCCAGGGAGCTCTGGGGCCAACGTCCTGACTTTC. Translated, this is CASSDNPGSSGANVLTF.